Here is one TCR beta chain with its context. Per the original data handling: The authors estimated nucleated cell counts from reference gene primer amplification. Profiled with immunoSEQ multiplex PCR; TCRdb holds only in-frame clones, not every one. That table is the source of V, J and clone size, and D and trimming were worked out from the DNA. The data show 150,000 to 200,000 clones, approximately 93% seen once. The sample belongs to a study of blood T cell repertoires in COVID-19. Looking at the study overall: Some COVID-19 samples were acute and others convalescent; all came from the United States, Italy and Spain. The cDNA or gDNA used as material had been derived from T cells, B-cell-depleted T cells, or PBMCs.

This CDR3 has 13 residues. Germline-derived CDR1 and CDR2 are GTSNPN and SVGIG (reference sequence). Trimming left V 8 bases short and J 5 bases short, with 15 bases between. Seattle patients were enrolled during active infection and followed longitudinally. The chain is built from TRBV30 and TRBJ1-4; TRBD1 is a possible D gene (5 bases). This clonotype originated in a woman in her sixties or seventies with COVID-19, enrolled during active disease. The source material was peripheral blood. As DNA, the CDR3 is TGTGCCAAGAGTGCGGGGGGGAATGAAAAACTGTTTTTT. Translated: CAKSAGGNEKLFF.